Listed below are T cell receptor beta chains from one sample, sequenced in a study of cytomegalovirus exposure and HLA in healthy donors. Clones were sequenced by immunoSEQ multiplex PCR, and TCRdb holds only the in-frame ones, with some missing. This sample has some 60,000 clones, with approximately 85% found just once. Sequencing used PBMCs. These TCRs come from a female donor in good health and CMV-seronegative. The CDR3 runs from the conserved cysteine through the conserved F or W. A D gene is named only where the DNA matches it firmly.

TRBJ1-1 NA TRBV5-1 CASSLELGFRNTEAFF
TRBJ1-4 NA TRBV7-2 CASQRGAGEKLFF
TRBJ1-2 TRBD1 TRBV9 CASRGTAPHGYTF
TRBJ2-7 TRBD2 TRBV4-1 CASSQVESGRGSQYF
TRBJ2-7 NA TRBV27 CASSLYQGPYEQYF
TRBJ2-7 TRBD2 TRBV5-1 CASSPTSSHEQYF
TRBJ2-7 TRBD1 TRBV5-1 CASSFTWTGEEQYF
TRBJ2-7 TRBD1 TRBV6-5 CASAGTGPSYEQYF
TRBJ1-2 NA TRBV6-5 CASRRDTSYGYTF
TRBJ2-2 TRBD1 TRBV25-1 CASSANRGLRTGELFF
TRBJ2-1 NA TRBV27 CASSPSEQYLASEQFF
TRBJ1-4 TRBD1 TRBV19 CASSITGTGEKLFF
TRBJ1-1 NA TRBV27 CASISRGNTEAFF
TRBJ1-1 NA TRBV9 CASSVVGANTEAFF
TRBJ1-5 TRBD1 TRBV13 CASSSRTGGSNQPQHF
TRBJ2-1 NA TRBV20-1 CSAPQGNEQFF
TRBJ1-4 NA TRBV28 CASSSFGDGEDEKLFF
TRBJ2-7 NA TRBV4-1 CASSQVSRPHEQYF
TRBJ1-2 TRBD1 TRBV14 CASSQGQGDGYTF
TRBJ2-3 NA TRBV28 CARPGLPLRATDTQYF
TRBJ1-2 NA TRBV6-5 CASSPGFGGYTF
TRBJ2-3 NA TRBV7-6 CASSLGLPSTDTQYF
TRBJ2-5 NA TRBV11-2 CASSLTTQETQYF
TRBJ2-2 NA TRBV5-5 CASSIGPRGTGELFF
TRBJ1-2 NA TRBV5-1 CASSLEGGLEYGYTF
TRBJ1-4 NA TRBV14 CASSQQTTNEKLFF
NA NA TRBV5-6 CASSLLTQGYSYEQYF